The clone carrying this T cell receptor (beta chain) was recorded a few times. What it recognizes is unknown. The entry originates in a study of T cell clonotyping in hematopoietic cell transplantation. Study observations and caveats: At the given depth, recipient repertoires were over 97% de novo clonotypes. Pathologically expanded recipient clonotypes increased progressively from day 30 to day 180 as diversity fell.

Data came from immunoSEQ multiplex PCR; TCRdb stores just in-frame clones and leaves some out. Among approximately 10,000 clones, 45% to 50% were seen once, and the ten largest hold around 8.5%. Germline lookup yields CDR1 LGHNA and CDR2 YNFKEQ. V lost 1 base and J 8 bases, leaving 14 bases between the germline ends. This CDR3 contains 14 residues. The chain links TRBV4-2 to TRBJ1-1, with TRBD1 as a possible D gene (5 bases). The starting material was PBMCs, obtained 30 days after allogeneic stem cell transplant. The source of this sequence is a male patient in his fifties who had an allogeneic stem cell transplant from an unrelated donor, so the T cells may come from the graft donor. Some clones in this sample may be carry-over from other donors' samples. The CDR3 is CASSQGTAWDEAFF. As DNA, the CDR3 is TGTGCCAGCAGCCAAGGCACTGCTTGGGACGAAGCTTTCTTT.